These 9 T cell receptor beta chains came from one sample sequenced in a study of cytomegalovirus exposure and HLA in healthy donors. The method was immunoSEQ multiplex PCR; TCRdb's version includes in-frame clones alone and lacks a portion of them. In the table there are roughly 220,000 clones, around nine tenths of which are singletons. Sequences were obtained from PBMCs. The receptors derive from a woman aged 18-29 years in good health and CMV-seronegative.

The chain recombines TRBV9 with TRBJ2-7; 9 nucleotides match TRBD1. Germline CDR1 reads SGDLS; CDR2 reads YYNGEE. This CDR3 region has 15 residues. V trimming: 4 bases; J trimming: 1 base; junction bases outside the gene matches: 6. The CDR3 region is CASSSPGQGSYEQYF. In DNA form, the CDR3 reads TGTGCCAGCAGCTCACCGGGACAGGGATCCTACGAGCAGTACTTC.

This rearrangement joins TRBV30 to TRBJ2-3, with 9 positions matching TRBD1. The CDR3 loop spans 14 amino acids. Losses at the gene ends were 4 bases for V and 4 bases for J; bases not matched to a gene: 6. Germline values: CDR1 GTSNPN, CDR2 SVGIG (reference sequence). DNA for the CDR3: TGTGCCTGGAAAGGGACAGGGCATTCAGATACGCAGTATTTT. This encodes CAWKGTGHSDTQYF. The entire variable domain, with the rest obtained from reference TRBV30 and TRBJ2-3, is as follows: SQTIHQWPATLVQPVGSPLSLECTVEGTSNPNLYWYRQAAGRGLQLLFYSVGIGQISSEVPQNLSASRPQDRQFILSSKKLLLSDSGFYLCAWKGTGHSDTQYFGPGTRLTVL.

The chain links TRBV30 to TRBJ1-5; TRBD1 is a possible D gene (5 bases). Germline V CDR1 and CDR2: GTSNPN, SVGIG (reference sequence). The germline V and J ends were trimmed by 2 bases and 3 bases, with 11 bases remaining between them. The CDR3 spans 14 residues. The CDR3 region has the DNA TGTGCCTGGAGTTCGGCAGGGCCCAATCAGCCCCAGCATTTT. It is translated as CAWSSAGPNQPQHF.

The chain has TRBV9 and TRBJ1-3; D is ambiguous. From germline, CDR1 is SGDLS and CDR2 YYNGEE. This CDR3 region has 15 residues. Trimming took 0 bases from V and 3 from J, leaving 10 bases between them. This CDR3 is CASSVDLRVGNTIYF. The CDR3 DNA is TGTGCCAGCAGCGTAGATCTACGAGTTGGAAACACCATATATTTT.

This CDR3 is CSATQDYEQYF. Here the CDR3 DNA reads TGCAGTGCAACACAGGACTACGAGCAGTACTTC. The chain joins TRBV20-1 to TRBJ2-7; D is possibly TRBD1 (5 bases). This CDR3 is 11 amino acids long. V lost 6 bases and J 3 bases, leaving 9 bases between the germline ends. Germline V CDR1 and CDR2: DFQATT, SNEGSKA (reference sequence).

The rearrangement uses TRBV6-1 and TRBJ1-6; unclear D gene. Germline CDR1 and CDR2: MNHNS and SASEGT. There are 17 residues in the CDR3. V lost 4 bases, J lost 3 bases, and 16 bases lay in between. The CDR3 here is CASSGISGRFYNSPLHF. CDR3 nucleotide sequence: TGTGCCAGCAGTGGTATTAGCGGACGGTTCTATAATTCACCCCTCCACTTT.

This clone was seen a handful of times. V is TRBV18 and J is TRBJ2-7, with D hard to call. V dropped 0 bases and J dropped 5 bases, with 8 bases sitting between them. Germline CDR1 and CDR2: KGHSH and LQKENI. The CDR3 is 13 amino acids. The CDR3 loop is CASSPPIAHEQYF. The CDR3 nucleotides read TGTGCCAGCTCACCACCCATAGCTCACGAGCAGTACTTC.

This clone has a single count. The CDR3 DNA is TGTGCCAGCAGCTTGTTCCTTTCCGGGGAGCTGTTTTTT. Translated: CASSLFLSGELFF. The gene calls are TRBV5-4 and TRBJ2-2; D ambiguous. V lost 1 base, J lost 6 bases, and 7 bases lay in between. This CDR3 is built from 13 residues. CDR1 is SGHNT and CDR2 is YYREEE in the germline V gene (reference sequence).

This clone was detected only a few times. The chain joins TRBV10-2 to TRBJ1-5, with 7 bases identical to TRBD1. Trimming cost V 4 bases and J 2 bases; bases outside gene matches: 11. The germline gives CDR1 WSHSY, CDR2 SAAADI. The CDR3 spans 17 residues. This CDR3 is CASSVAHTGAGNQPQHF. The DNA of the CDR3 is TGCGCCAGCAGTGTGGCCCACACAGGGGCCGGCAATCAGCCCCAGCATTTT.